The rows below give T cell receptor beta chains drawn from one sample of a study of regulatory T cells in long-lasting Graves disease. Each CDR3 protein is one row after TCRdb ran MiXCR on the multiplex PCR reads. The sample shows 200,000 to 250,000 distinct CDR3 sequences, 20% of them seen only once. Sequenced material: peripheral blood mononuclear cells (PBMCs), taken at new diagnosis, from a patient treated with antithyroid drugs. These receptors originate from a female donor with Graves disease. Each CDR3 is given with its conserved first and last residue. A D gene is named only where the DNA matches it firmly. The size of a clone is reported for some rows only, either as once, few or many, or as a class for expanded clones.

V	D	J	size	CDR3	DNA
TRBV7-2	TRBD2	TRBJ2-7	many	CASSSRFPAGDSYEQYF	TGTGCCAGCAGCTCCCGATTCCCTGCGGGGGACTCCTACGAGCAGTACTTC
TRBV7-9	NA	TRBJ2-7	many	CASSLDFSYEQYF	TGTGCCAGCAGCTTGGACTTCTCCTACGAGCAGTACTTC
TRBV7-2	NA	TRBJ2-1	many	CASSGTISGDEQFF	TGTGCCAGCAGCGGGACAATTAGTGGGGATGAGCAGTTCTTC
TRBV20-1	NA	TRBJ1-1	many	CSAREDSLNTEAFF	TGCAGTGCTAGAGAGGACAGTCTGAACACTGAAGCTTTCTTT
TRBV29-1	NA	TRBJ2-5	many	CSATSSGETQYF	TGCAGCGCGACAAGCTCCGGGGAGACCCAGTACTTC
TRBV7-2	NA	TRBJ2-1	many	CASSLVRGHNEQFF	TGTGCCAGCAGCTTAGTGCGGGGGCACAATGAGCAGTTCTTC
TRBV6-1	TRBD1	TRBJ2-7	few	CASMGQVSYEQYF	TGTGCCAGCATGGGACAGGTGTCCTACGAGCAGTACTTC
TRBV9	NA	TRBJ2-1	many	CASSAGTTYNEQFF	TGTGCCAGCAGCGCCGGGACCACCTACAATGAGCAGTTCTTC
TRBV2	NA	TRBJ2-3	many	CASTERTTDTQYF	TGTGCCAGCACCGAACGCACAACAGATACGCAGTATTTT
TRBV27	NA	TRBJ1-2	few	CASSFSFKWTAPDHYGYTF	TGTGCCAGCAGTTTTAGCTTCAAGTGGACAGCACCCGATCACTATGGCTACACCTTC
TRBV10-1	TRBD2	TRBJ2-7	many	CASSASGSSYEQYF	TGCGCCAGCAGCGCGAGCGGGAGTTCCTACGAGCAGTACTTC
TRBV5-1	NA	TRBJ1-2	medium-sized	CASSHERIVNYGYTF	TGTGCCAGCAGCCACGAACGGATCGTTAACTATGGCTACACCTTC
TRBV11-2	NA	TRBJ1-1	many	CASSLYDGPLSTTEAFF	TGTGCCAGCAGCTTATATGACGGGCCCCTATCGACCACTGAAGCTTTCTTT
TRBV6-9	TRBD2	TRBJ2-5	many	CASSYSRLAGGRPETQYF	TGTGCCAGCAGTTACTCTAGACTAGCGGGGGGGCGACCAGAGACCCAGTACTTC
TRBV10-2	NA	TRBJ2-7	few	CASSEGTYYEQYF	TGCGCCAGCAGTGAAGGGACATACTACGAGCAGTACTTC
TRBV14	TRBD2	TRBJ2-7	many	CASSPVVGGRVHEQYF	TGTGCCAGCAGCCCCGTGGTAGGCGGGAGGGTCCACGAGCAGTACTTC
TRBV24-1	NA	TRBJ2-3	NA	CATSDPLRDSRTDTQYF	TGTGCCACCAGTGATCCCCTTCGTGACAGCCGGACAGATACGCAGTATTTT
TRBV6-2/TRBV6-3	TRBD2	TRBJ2-1	many	CASQSGGYNEQFF	TGTGCCAGCCAGTCGGGGGGGTACAATGAGCAGTTCTTC